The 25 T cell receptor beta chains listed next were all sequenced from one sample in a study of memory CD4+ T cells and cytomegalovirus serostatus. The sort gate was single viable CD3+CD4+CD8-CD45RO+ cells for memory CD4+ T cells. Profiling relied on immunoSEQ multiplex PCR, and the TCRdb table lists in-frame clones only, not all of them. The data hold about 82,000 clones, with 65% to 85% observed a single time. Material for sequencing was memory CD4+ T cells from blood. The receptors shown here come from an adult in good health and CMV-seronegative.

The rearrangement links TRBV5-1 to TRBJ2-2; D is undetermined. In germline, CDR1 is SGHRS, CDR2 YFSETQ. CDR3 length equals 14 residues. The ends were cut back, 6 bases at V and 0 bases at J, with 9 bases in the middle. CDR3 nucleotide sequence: TGCGCCAGCATAGTGGGTTCGAACACCGGGGAGCTGTTTTTT. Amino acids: CASIVGSNTGELFF.

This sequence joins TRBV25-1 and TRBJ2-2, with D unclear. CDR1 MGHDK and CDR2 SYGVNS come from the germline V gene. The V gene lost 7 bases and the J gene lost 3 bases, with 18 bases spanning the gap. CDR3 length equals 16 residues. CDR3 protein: CASTPSPDKDTGELFF. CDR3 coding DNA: TGTGCCAGCACCCCCTCGCCAGACAAGGACACCGGGGAGCTGTTTTTT.

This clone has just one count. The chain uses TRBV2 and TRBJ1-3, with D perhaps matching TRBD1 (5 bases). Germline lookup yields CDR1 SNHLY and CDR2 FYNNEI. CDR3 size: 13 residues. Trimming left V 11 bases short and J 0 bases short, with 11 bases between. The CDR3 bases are TGTGCCGGGTTGGGGGTCTCTGGAAACACCATATATTTT. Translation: CAGLGVSGNTIYF.

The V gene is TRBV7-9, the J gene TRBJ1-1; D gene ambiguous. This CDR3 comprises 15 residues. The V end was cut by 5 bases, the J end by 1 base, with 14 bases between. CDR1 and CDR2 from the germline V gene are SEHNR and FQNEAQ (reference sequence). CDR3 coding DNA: TGTGCCAGCAGCCCGGAAGGTGGGGAGAACACTGAAGCTTTCTTT. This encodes CASSPEGGENTEAFF. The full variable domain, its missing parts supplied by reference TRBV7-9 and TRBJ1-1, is DTGVSQNPRHKITKRGQNVTFRCDPISEHNRLYWYRQTLGQGPEFLTYFQNEAQLEKSRLLSDRFSAERPKGSFSTLEIQRTEQGDSAMYLCASSPEGGENTEAFFGQGTRLTVV.

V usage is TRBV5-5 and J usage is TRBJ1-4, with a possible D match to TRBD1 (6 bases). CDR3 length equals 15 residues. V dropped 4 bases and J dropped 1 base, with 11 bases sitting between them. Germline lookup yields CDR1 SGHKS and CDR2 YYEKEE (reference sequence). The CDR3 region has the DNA TGTGCCAGCAGCCCTAGAGGGGGAACTAATGAAAAACTGTTTTTT. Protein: CASSPRGGTNEKLFF.

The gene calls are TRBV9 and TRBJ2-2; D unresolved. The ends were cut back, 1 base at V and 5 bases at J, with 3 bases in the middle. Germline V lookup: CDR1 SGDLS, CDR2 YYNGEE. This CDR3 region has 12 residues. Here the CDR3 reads CASSVLTGELFF. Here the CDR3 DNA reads TGTGCCAGCAGCGTATTGACCGGGGAGCTGTTTTTT.

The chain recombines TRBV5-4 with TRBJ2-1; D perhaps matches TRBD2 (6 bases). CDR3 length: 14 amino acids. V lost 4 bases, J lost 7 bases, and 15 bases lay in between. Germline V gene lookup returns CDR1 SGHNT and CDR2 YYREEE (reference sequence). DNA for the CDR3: TGTGCCAGCAGCACCTGGGGGGTCGGGAATGAGCAGTTCTTC. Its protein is CASSTWGVGNEQFF.

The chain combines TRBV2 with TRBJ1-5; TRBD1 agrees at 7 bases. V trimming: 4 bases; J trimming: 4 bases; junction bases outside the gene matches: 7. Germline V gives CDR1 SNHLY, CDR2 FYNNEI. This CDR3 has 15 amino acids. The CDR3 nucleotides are TGTGCCAGCAGTGTTCAGTTACAGGGGAATCAGCCCCAGCATTTT. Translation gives CASSVQLQGNQPQHF.

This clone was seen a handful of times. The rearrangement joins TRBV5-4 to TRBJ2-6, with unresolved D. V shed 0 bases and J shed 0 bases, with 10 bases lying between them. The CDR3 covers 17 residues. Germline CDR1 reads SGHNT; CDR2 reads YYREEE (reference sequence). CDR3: CASSLGSGGSGANVLTF. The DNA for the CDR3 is TGTGCCAGCAGCTTGGGTTCGGGTGGCTCTGGGGCCAACGTCCTGACTTTC.

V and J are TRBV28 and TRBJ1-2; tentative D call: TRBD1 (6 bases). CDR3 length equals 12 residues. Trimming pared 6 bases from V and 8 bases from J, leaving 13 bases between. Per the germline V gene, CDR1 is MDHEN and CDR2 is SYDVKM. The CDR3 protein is CASRRTAGGYTF. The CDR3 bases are TGTGCCAGCAGAAGGACAGCTGGCGGCTACACCTTC.

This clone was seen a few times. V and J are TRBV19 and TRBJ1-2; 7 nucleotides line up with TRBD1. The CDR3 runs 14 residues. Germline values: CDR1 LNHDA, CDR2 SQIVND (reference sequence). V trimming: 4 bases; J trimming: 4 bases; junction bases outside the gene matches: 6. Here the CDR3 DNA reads TGTGCCAGTAGTACAGGGACAGAACTCTATGGCTACACCTTC. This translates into CASSTGTELYGYTF. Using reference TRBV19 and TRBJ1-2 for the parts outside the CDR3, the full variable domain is DGGITQSPKYLFRKEGQNVTLSCEQNLNHDAMYWYRQDPGQGLRLIYYSQIVNDFQKGDIAEGYSVSREKKESFPLTVTSAQKNPTAFYLCASSTGTELYGYTFGSGTRLTVV.

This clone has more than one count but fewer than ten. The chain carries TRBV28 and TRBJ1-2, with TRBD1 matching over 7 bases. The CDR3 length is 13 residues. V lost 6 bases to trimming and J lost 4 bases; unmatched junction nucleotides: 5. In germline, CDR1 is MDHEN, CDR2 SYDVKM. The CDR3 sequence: CASSMTGPYGYTF. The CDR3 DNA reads TGTGCCAGCAGCATGACAGGGCCCTATGGCTACACCTTC.

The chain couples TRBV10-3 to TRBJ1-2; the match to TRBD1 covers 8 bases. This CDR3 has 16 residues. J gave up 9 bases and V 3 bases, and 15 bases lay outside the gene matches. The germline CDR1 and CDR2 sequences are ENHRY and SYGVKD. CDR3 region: CAISDLTTGVVQSYTF. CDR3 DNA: TGTGCCATCAGTGACCTAACGACAGGGGTCGTTCAAAGCTACACCTTC.

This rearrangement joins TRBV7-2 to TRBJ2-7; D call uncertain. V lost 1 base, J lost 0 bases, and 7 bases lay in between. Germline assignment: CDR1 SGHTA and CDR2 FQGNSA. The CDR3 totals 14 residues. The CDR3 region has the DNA TGTGCCAGCAGCTTAGGGTCCCACTCCTACGAGCAGTACTTC. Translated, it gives CASSLGSHSYEQYF.

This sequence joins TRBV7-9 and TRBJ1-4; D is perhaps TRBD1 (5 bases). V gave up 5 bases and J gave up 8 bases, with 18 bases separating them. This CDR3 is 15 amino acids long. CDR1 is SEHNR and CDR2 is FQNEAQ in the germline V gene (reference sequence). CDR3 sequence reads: CASSPYQGSHEKLFF. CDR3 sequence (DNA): TGTGCCAGCAGCCCCTATCAGGGCAGTCACGAAAAACTGTTTTTT.

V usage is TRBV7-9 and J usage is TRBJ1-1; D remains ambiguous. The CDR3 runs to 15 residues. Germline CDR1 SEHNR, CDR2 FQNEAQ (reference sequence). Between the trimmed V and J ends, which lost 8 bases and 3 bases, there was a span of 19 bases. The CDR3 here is CASGNPGVSYTEAFF. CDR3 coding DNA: TGTGCCAGCGGTAATCCGGGAGTAAGCTACACTGAAGCTTTCTTT. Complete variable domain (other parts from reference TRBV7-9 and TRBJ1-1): DTGVSQNPRHKITKRGQNVTFRCDPISEHNRLYWYRQTLGQGPEFLTYFQNEAQLEKSRLLSDRFSAERPKGSFSTLEIQRTEQGDSAMYLCASGNPGVSYTEAFFGQGTRLTVV.

CDR3 region: CASSLRQGEGEQYF. CDR3 coding DNA: TGTGCCAGCAGCCTTCGACAGGGTGAAGGCGAGCAGTACTTC. J is TRBJ2-7 and V is TRBV7-2; 7 bases match TRBD1. With V trimmed by 5 bases and J by 6 bases, 10 bases remained unmatched. The germline V gene encodes CDR1 SGHTA and CDR2 FQGNSA. CDR3 length: 14 residues.

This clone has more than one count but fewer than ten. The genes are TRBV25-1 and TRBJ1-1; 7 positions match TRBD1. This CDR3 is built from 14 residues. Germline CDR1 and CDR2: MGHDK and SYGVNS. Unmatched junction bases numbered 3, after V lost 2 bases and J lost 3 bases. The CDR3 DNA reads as TGTGCCAGCAGTGAAATAGACAGGGACACTGAAGCTTTCTTT. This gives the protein CASSEIDRDTEAFF.

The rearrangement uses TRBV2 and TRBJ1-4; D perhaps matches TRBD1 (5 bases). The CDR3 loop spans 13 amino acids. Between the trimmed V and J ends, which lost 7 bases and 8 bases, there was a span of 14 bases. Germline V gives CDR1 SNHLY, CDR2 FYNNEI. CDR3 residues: CASTGTAIEKLFF. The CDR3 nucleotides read TGTGCCAGCACCGGGACGGCGATCGAAAAACTGTTTTTT.

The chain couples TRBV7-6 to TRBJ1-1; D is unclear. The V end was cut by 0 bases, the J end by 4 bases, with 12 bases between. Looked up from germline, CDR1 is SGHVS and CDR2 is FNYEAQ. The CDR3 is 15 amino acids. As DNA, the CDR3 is TGTGCCAGCAGCTTAGCGCCAAAGGGTGGCACTGAAGCTTTCTTT. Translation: CASSLAPKGGTEAFF. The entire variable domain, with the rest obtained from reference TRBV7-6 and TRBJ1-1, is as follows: GAGVSQSPRYKVTKRGQDVALRCDPISGHVSLYWYRQALGQGPEFLTYFNYEAQQDKSGLPNDRFSAERPEGSISTLTIQRTEQRDSAMYRCASSLAPKGGTEAFFGQGTRLTVV.

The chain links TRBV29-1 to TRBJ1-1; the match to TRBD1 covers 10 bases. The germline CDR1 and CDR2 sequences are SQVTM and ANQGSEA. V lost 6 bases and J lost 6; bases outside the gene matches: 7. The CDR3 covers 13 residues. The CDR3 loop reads CSVGQGVLAEAFF. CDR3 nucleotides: TGCAGCGTCGGACAGGGGGTTCTCGCTGAAGCTTTCTTT. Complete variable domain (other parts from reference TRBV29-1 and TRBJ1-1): SAVISQKPSRDICQRGTSLTIQCQVDSQVTMMFWYRQQPGQSLTLIATANQGSEATYESGFVIDKFPISRPNLTFSTLTVSNMSPEDSSIYLCSVGQGVLAEAFFGQGTRLTVV.

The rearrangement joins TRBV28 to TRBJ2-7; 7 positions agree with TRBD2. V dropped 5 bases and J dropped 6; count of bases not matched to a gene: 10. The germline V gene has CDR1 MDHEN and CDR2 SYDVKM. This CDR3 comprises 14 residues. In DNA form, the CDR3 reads TGTGCCAGCAGTCCGGGACTACCTAGGGTCGAGCAGTACTTC. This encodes CASSPGLPRVEQYF. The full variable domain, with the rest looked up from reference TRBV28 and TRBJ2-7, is DVKVTQSSRYLVKRTGEKVFLECVQDMDHENMFWYRQDPGLGLRLIYFSYDVKMKEKGDIPEGYSVSREKKERFSLILESASTNQTSMYLCASSPGLPRVEQYFGPGTRLTVT.

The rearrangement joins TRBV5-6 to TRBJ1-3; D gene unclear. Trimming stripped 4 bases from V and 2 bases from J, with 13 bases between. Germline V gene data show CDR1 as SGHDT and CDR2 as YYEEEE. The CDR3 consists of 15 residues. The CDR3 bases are TGTGCCAGCAGCCGGAAGGTTCAGGCTGGAAACACCATATATTTT. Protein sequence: CASSRKVQAGNTIYF.

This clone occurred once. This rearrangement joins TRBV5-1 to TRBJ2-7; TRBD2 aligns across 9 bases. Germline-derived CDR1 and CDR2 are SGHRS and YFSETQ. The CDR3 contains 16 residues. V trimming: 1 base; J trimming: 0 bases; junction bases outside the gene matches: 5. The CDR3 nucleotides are TGCGCCAGCAGCTTGTCATTAGCGGGGGCCTCCTACGAGCAGTACTTC. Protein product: CASSLSLAGASYEQYF.

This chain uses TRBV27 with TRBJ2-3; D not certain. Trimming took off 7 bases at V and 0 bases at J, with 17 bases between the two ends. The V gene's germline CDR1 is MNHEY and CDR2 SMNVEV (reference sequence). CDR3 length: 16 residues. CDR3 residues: CASTSSLGSSTDTQYF. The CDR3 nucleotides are TGTGCCAGCACCAGTTCGCTTGGATCTAGCACAGATACGCAGTATTTT.